A selection of T cell receptor beta chains follows, all from one sample in a study of OX40 agonist ivuxolimab in advanced cancers. The data were produced by immunoSEQ multiplex PCR, yet TCRdb's version contains in-frame clones alone and is incomplete. The sample carries fewer than 55,000 clones, 85% to 90% recorded once. Specimen: CD4+ or CD8+ T cells sorted from blood, collected in a trial of the OX40 agonist ivuxolimab. The receptors come from an adult with an advanced solid tumor such as melanoma, head and neck, liver or kidney cancer. Both conserved end residues are part of each CDR3. The order of the fields is D gene, clone size, V gene, J gene, CDR3 protein, CDR3 DNA. A D gene is named only where the DNA matches it firmly. Clone size is shown for a subset of rows, as once, few, many or a class of expanded clone.

d_gene: TRBD2
abundance: -
v_gene: TRBV6-1
j_gene: TRBJ2-7
CDR3aa: CASSETGTSAYEQYF
CDR3nt: TGTGCCAGCAGCGAAACCGGGACTAGCGCCTACGAGCAGTACTTC

d_gene: -
abundance: -
v_gene: TRBV18
j_gene: TRBJ2-3
CDR3aa: CASSPPTDTQYF
CDR3nt: TGTGCCAGCTCACCACCCACAGATACGCAGTATTTT

d_gene: -
abundance: -
v_gene: TRBV27
j_gene: TRBJ2-1
CDR3aa: CASSFGRGGDEQFF
CDR3nt: TGTGCCAGCAGTTTCGGCAGGGGCGGAGATGAGCAGTTCTTC

d_gene: TRBD1
abundance: -
v_gene: TRBV19
j_gene: TRBJ1-5
CDR3aa: CASSDRARQPQHF
CDR3nt: TGTGCCAGTTCCGACAGGGCGAGGCAGCCCCAGCATTTT

d_gene: TRBD1
abundance: -
v_gene: TRBV5-1
j_gene: TRBJ1-4
CDR3aa: CASTRTGRVDEKLFF
CDR3nt: TGCGCCAGCACCCGGACAGGGCGTGTGGACGAAAAACTGTTTTTT

d_gene: -
abundance: few
v_gene: TRBV29-1
j_gene: TRBJ1-1
CDR3aa: CSVLLGQNTEAFF
CDR3nt: TGCAGCGTTCTGCTGGGCCAGAACACTGAAGCTTTCTTT

d_gene: -
abundance: -
v_gene: TRBV5-5
j_gene: TRBJ2-1
CDR3aa: CASSLEALNEQFF
CDR3nt: TGTGCCAGCAGCTTGGAGGCATTAAATGAGCAGTTCTTC

d_gene: -
abundance: -
v_gene: TRBV14
j_gene: TRBJ1-5
CDR3aa: CASSQEYQPQHF
CDR3nt: TGTGCCAGCAGCCAAGAGTATCAGCCCCAGCATTTT

d_gene: TRBD1
abundance: -
v_gene: TRBV27
j_gene: TRBJ1-4
CDR3aa: CASSLGDRGSGGKLFF
CDR3nt: TGTGCCAGCAGTTTAGGGGACAGGGGGTCGGGGGGAAAACTGTTTTTT

d_gene: -
abundance: -
v_gene: TRBV6-6
j_gene: TRBJ2-5
CDR3aa: CASKIQETQYF
CDR3nt: TGTGCCAGCAAGATCCAAGAGACCCAGTACTTC

d_gene: -
abundance: -
v_gene: TRBV19
j_gene: TRBJ2-3
CDR3aa: CASSASGSEADTQYF
CDR3nt: TGTGCCAGTAGTGCTTCAGGGTCGGAGGCAGATACGCAGTATTTT

d_gene: -
abundance: -
v_gene: TRBV20-1
j_gene: TRBJ1-2
CDR3aa: CSARINYGYTF
CDR3nt: TGCAGTGCTAGAATCAACTATGGCTACACCTTC

d_gene: -
abundance: -
v_gene: TRBV5-4
j_gene: TRBJ2-7
CDR3aa: CASSSSGDVYEQYF
CDR3nt: TGTGCCAGCAGTTCCTCCGGCGACGTCTACGAGCAGTACTTC

d_gene: TRBD1
abundance: -
v_gene: TRBV5-1
j_gene: TRBJ1-5
CDR3aa: CASSLAGTGGQPQHF
CDR3nt: TGCGCCAGCAGCTTGGCCGGGACAGGGGGTCAGCCCCAGCATTTT

d_gene: -
abundance: -
v_gene: TRBV20-1
j_gene: TRBJ2-3
CDR3aa: CSAPSADTQYF
CDR3nt: TGCAGTGCCCCGTCGGCAGATACGCAGTATTTT

d_gene: -
abundance: -
v_gene: TRBV14
j_gene: TRBJ2-1
CDR3aa: CASSPHSTGRYNEQFF
CDR3nt: TGTGCCAGCAGCCCCCATTCCACAGGGCGCTACAATGAGCAGTTCTTC

d_gene: -
abundance: -
v_gene: TRBV5-1
j_gene: TRBJ1-4
CDR3aa: CASSLGGLTGSKLFF
CDR3nt: TGCGCCAGCAGCTTGGGAGGGTTGACGGGATCGAAACTGTTTTTT

d_gene: -
abundance: -
v_gene: TRBV5-1
j_gene: TRBJ2-2
CDR3aa: CASRPGTGELFF
CDR3nt: TGCGCCAGCAGGCCAGGGACCGGGGAGCTGTTTTTT

d_gene: -
abundance: -
v_gene: TRBV27
j_gene: TRBJ2-2
CDR3aa: CASSLWNAAGELFF
CDR3nt: TGTGCCAGCAGTTTATGGAATGCGGCCGGGGAGCTGTTTTTT

d_gene: -
abundance: -
v_gene: TRBV30
j_gene: TRBJ1-1
CDR3aa: CAWSGQLNTEAFF
CDR3nt: TGTGCCTGGAGTGGACAGTTGAACACTGAAGCTTTCTTT

d_gene: -
abundance: -
v_gene: TRBV10-3
j_gene: TRBJ1-3
CDR3aa: CAITQGYGNTIYF
CDR3nt: TGTGCCATCACCCAGGGTTACGGAAACACCATATATTTT

d_gene: -
abundance: -
v_gene: TRBV7-9
j_gene: TRBJ2-6
CDR3aa: CASSLMGTGANVLTF
CDR3nt: TGTGCCAGCAGCTTAATGGGGACTGGGGCCAACGTCCTGACTTTC

d_gene: TRBD2
abundance: -
v_gene: TRBV30
j_gene: TRBJ2-1
CDR3aa: CAWGTSGAYNEQFF
CDR3nt: TGTGCCTGGGGGACTAGCGGGGCCTACAATGAGCAGTTCTTC

d_gene: TRBD1
abundance: -
v_gene: TRBV19
j_gene: TRBJ2-7
CDR3aa: CASSTLDRKDEQYF
CDR3nt: TGTGCCAGTAGTACCTTGGACAGGAAGGACGAGCAGTACTTC

d_gene: TRBD2
abundance: -
v_gene: TRBV5-1
j_gene: TRBJ2-3
CDR3aa: CASSLAGGFLNTQYF
CDR3nt: TGCGCCAGCAGCTTAGCGGGAGGTTTTCTAAATACGCAGTATTTT

d_gene: TRBD1
abundance: -
v_gene: TRBV5-6
j_gene: TRBJ1-1
CDR3aa: CASSLGGGRPLSTEAFF
CDR3nt: TGTGCCAGCAGCTTGGGAGGGGGCAGGCCCCTTAGCACTGAAGCTTTCTTT

d_gene: TRBD1
abundance: -
v_gene: TRBV18
j_gene: TRBJ2-3
CDR3aa: CASSANRQGAASTDTQYF
CDR3nt: TGTGCCAGCTCAGCCAATCGGCAGGGGGCCGCTAGCACAGATACGCAGTATTTT